Listed below are T cell receptor beta chains from one sample, sequenced in a study of blood T cell repertoires in COVID-19. Generated by immunoSEQ multiplex PCR, the TCRdb table keeps only in-frame clones and is missing some. The data show approximately 140,000 clones, approximately 81% seen once. Material: PBMCs or T cells enriched from blood (not recorded which). Receptors were obtained from a middle-aged man with acute COVID-19. The CDR3 runs from the conserved cysteine through the conserved F or W. D genes are given only for firm matches. Clone size appears in some rows only: once, few, many, or a class for an expanded clone.

V	length	J	D	size	DNA	CDR3
TRBV4-3	16	TRBJ1-6	TRBD1	-	TGCGCCAGCAGCCTAGACAGGGCTTCCTATAATTCACCCCTCCACTTT	CASSLDRASYNSPLHF
TRBV11-3	15	TRBJ2-3	-	-	TGTGCCAGCAGTCTCGGAGGGCCTAACACAGATACGCAGTATTTT	CASSLGGPNTDTQYF
TRBV6-4	14	TRBJ1-4	-	-	TGTGCCAGCAGTGACCACGGACATAATGAAAAACTGTTTTTT	CASSDHGHNEKLFF
TRBV5-1	14	TRBJ1-1	-	-	TGCGCCAGCAGCTTGGGAGGAGGGGTGGGTGAAGCTTTCTTT	CASSLGGGVGEAFF
TRBV15	16	TRBJ1-2	TRBD1	-	TGTGCCACCAGCAAAACCGGGACAGGGTCGAGCTATGGCTACACCTTC	CATSKTGTGSSYGYTF
TRBV4-3	14	TRBJ2-7	-	-	TGCGCCAGCAGCCAAGGCAGGAACTCCTACGAGCAGTACTTC	CASSQGRNSYEQYF
TRBV5-1	15	TRBJ2-2	TRBD2	-	TGCGCCAGCAGCTCAAGCGGGGGAATTTCCGGGGAGCTGTTTTTT	CASSSSGGISGELFF
TRBV29-1	14	TRBJ2-3	TRBD2	-	TGCAGCGTTGCCCTAGCGGGAGTCACCGATACGCAGTATTTT	CSVALAGVTDTQYF
TRBV6-2/TRBV6-3	15	TRBJ2-7	-	-	TGTGCCAGCAGTTACTCTGATAGAGAAGCTTACGAGCAGTACTTC	CASSYSDREAYEQYF
TRBV28	17	TRBJ1-5	TRBD1	few	TGTGCCAGCACCCCCGTCCAGGGACAGTCTTACAATCAGCCCCAGCATTTT	CASTPVQGQSYNQPQHF
TRBV6-2/TRBV6-3	15	TRBJ2-3	TRBD2	-	TGTGCCAGCAGTCCCCGGGGGGGGAGCACAGATACGCAGTATTTT	CASSPRGGSTDTQYF
TRBV28	10	TRBJ2-5	-	-	TGTGCCAGCAGCTCGGGGACCCAGTACTTC	CASSSGTQYF
TRBV15	15	TRBJ1-5	-	once	TGTGCCACCAGCAGCCAGGGGTATAGCAATCAGCCCCAGCATTTT	CATSSQGYSNQPQHF
TRBV7-7	13	TRBJ2-2	-	-	TGTGCCAGCAGCCTCCTCAACACCGGGGAGCTGTTTTTT	CASSLLNTGELFF
TRBV9	16	TRBJ1-6	TRBD1	-	TGTGCCAGCAGCCCGACGACAGGGGGTGGTAATTCACCCCTCCACTTT	CASSPTTGGGNSPLHF
TRBV28	16	TRBJ2-1	-	-	TGTGCCAGCAGTTTACTGGGGGGTCGCTCCTACAATGAGCAGTTCTTC	CASSLLGGRSYNEQFF
TRBV11-2	15	TRBJ2-1	TRBD2	-	TGTGCCAGCAGCTTAGGGACTAGCGGGAGTAATGAGCAGTTCTTC	CASSLGTSGSNEQFF
TRBV5-8	14	TRBJ1-2	TRBD1	-	TGTGCCAGCAGCCCCCCTACAGGGGAGTATGGCTACACCTTC	CASSPPTGEYGYTF
TRBV5-3	17	TRBJ1-5	-	-	TGTGCCAGAAGCTTGGCCCAGGGGCGCTTGGGCAATCAGCCCCAGCATTTT	CARSLAQGRLGNQPQHF
TRBV30	15	TRBJ2-7	TRBD1	few	TGTGCCTGGAGTGTACAAAAGGGACAGGGTGCCGAGCAGTACTTC	CAWSVQKGQGAEQYF
TRBV5-5	13	TRBJ2-7	-	-	TGTGCCAGCAGCTTGACACCGACCTACGAGCAGTACTTC	CASSLTPTYEQYF
TRBV6-5	13	TRBJ1-1	-	once	TGTGCCAGCAGTACAAGAATGAACACTGAAGCTTTCTTT	CASSTRMNTEAFF
TRBV4-1	19	TRBJ2-7	TRBD2	once	TGCGCCAGCAGCCTTCGACTAGCGGGAGGTTCTTTAATCTCCTACGAGCAGTACTTC	CASSLRLAGGSLISYEQYF
TRBV24-1	15	TRBJ2-3	TRBD2	-	TGTGCCACCAGTAACGGGGGGGCTAGCACAGATACGCAGTATTTT	CATSNGGASTDTQYF
TRBV12-3/TRBV12-4	10	TRBJ2-5	-	few	TGTGCCAGCCGGGGAGAGACCCAGTACTTC	CASRGETQYF
TRBV5-6	14	TRBJ1-1	-	once	TGTGCCAGCAGCTGGGCCGGGAGGAACACTGAAGCTTTCTTT	CASSWAGRNTEAFF
TRBV19	14	TRBJ2-5	TRBD1	-	TGTGCCATCTCACGGACAGGGGGGTCAGAGACCCAGTACTTC	CAISRTGGSETQYF
TRBV5-6	14	TRBJ2-5	-	once	TGTGCCAGCAGCCCCGGGTCGATCTCAGAGACCCAGTACTTC	CASSPGSISETQYF
TRBV6-4	15	TRBJ2-1	TRBD2	-	TGTGCCAGCAGTGATGGACTAGCCCAGCTCAATGAGCAGTTCTTC	CASSDGLAQLNEQFF
TRBV21-1	17	TRBJ2-3	-	-	TGTGCCAGCAGCAAAGATCCCGGGACAGGGGGCGCAGATACGCAGTATTTT	CASSKDPGTGGADTQYF
TRBV24-1	14	TRBJ2-2	-	-	TGTGCCACCAGTGGCGGGTCAAACACCGGGGAGCTGTTTTTT	CATSGGSNTGELFF
TRBV5-1	16	TRBJ1-4	TRBD1	-	TGCGCCAGCAGCCCGCATCAGGGGGATATCGGCGAAAAACTGTTTTTT	CASSPHQGDIGEKLFF
TRBV6-5	13	TRBJ2-7	TRBD2	-	TGTGCCAGCAGTTACCCGGGGAGGGGCGAGCAGTACTTC	CASSYPGRGEQYF
TRBV2	15	TRBJ2-1	TRBD2	-	TGTGCCAGCAGTGTTAGCGGGGGGGGTATCAATGAGCAGTTCTTC	CASSVSGGGINEQFF
TRBV9	17	TRBJ2-2	-	-	TGTGCCAGCAGCGTAATTTCGGGGTTCCTGCCTGCCGGGGAGCTGTTTTTT	CASSVISGFLPAGELFF
TRBV11-3	15	TRBJ2-2	TRBD2	-	TGTGCCAGCAGCTATCTAGCGGGAGACACCGGGGAGCTGTTTTTT	CASSYLAGDTGELFF
TRBV7-2	12	TRBJ1-2	TRBD1	-	TGTGCCAGCAGCTCCGACAGGGCTGACTACACCTTC	CASSSDRADYTF
TRBV27	15	TRBJ2-7	TRBD2	-	TGTGCCAGCAGTTTTATGAGCGGGAGGACCTACGAGCAGTACTTC	CASSFMSGRTYEQYF